This T cell receptor beta chain was captured in a study of blood T cell repertoires in COVID-19 (dated by TCRdb to 2019 to 2021). General notes on the study: The collaborator samples originated in the United States, Italy and Spain and spanned the acute and convalescent phases of COVID-19. The prospective study material was composed of cDNA or gDNA derived from T cells, B-cell-depleted T cells, or PBMCs. The dataset comprised deeply sampled blood TCRbeta repertoires from subjects exposed to, actively infected with, or recovered from COVID-19. The repertoires were made available in a free public database intended to serve as a resource for research on the immune response to SARS-CoV-2. Samples came from the ongoing ImmuneRACE study (first 160 participants) plus 1,254 subjects from 6 global collaborators. The sample metadata nearly always contained a de-identified subject ID, COVID-19 status, age in years and sex. Where available, HLA class I and class II types were obtained from metadata supplied by the sample provider rather than from assay-based typing. Summary of the overall study and its limitations: Clinical and demographic metadata were provided uncurated, with the amount varying by source and participant.

Collaborating institutions collected whole blood in K2EDTA tubes following their own protocols. For TCRbeta analysis, collaborator samples were shipped as frozen whole blood, as isolated PBMCs, or as DNA extracted from either sample type. TCRbeta CDR3 regions were amplified from genomic DNA by means of the immunoSEQ Assay, a bias-controlled multiplex PCR. The published analysis was carried out like this. Within the assay, amplification of reference gene primers was used to estimate how many nucleated cells each sample contained. Sequence reads were collapsed and filtered to measure the absolute abundance of every unique TCRbeta CDR3 rearrangement. For each sample, productive Simpson clonality was calculated by taking the square root of Simpson's diversity index across productive rearrangements. In TCRdb, the immuneACCESS table is reduced to in-frame sequences with V and J assigned. These tables do not hold every clone; where another copy was compared, an unresolved V gene accounts for under half, and the others remain unexplained. That table is the source of V, J and clone size, and D and trimming were worked out from the DNA. A total of under 500,000 clones appear in this sample, around 88% of them only once. The ten biggest clones cover more than 4% of the sample.

Regarding this clone: Its antigen remains undetermined. No base quality values were provided; no much bigger clone lies one nucleotide off.

The germline V gene provides CDR1 SGHRS and CDR2 YFSETQ. V and J are trimmed by 4 bases and 4 bases, and the gene matches miss 8 bases of the junction. The CDR3 runs 17 residues from the cysteine to the phenylalanine. The read is trimmed to its CDR3 DNA, 51 bases read in frame from base 1. The sequence was collected from a woman in her twenties or thirties with acute or convalescent COVID-19. The chain couples TRBV5-1 to TRBJ2-3, and 14 junction bases match TRBD2. Sample: peripheral blood. The DNA reads as follows: TGCGCCAGCAGCCTACGGACTAGCGGGGGGTCTGCAGATACGCAGTATTTT. This is translated as CASSLRTSGGSADTQYF. With the rest looked up from the reference TRBV5-1 and TRBJ2-3 genes rather than sequenced, the full variable domain is KAGVTQTPRYLIKTRGQQVTLSCSPISGHRSVSWYQQTPGQGLQFLFEYFSETQRNKGNFPGRFSGRQFSNSRSEMNVSTLELGDSALYLCASSLRTSGGSADTQYFGPGTRLTVL.